Presented here are 20 T cell receptor beta chains from one specimen sequenced in a study of human T cells and chemical hapten exposure. Time point: patch test 2, 6 weeks after DPC sensitization. Treatment denoted: therapeutic diphenylcyclopropenone sensitization with weekly scalp DPC. TCRdb re-called the RACE reads with MiXCR, one entry per CDR3 protein. The sample holds fewer than 85,000 distinct CDR3 sequences, more than 8.5% seen once. The sample here was whole blood, taken in connection with sensitization to the hapten diphenylcyclopropenone (DPC). These receptors were taken from a woman aged 25 to 39 with alopecia areata. Some clones in this sample may be carry-over from other donors' samples.

This clonotype was seen more than once but under ten times. CDR3 bases: TGCAGTGCTGGGCCCGGGGGGCTCCAAGAGACCCAGTACTTC. Translated, it gives CSAGPGGLQETQYF. The chain combines TRBV20-1 with TRBJ2-5; maybe TRBD2 (7 bases). Per the germline V gene, CDR1 is DFQATT and CDR2 is SNEGSKA (reference sequence). Between the trimmed V and J ends, which lost 5 bases and 1 base, there was a span of 14 bases. CDR3 length: 14 amino acids.

V is TRBV3-1 and J is TRBJ2-3, with 7 bases lining up with TRBD1. V was clipped by 2 bases and J by 12 bases; unmatched bases: 11. The CDR3 consists of 14 residues. Germline V gene lookup returns CDR1 LGHDT and CDR2 YNNKEL (reference sequence). The CDR3 DNA follows: TGTGCCAGCAGCCAATCCCCGGGACAGTATCTTCAGTATTTT. Translating it yields CASSQSPGQYLQYF.

There are many counts of this clonotype. The CDR3 protein is CASSFRPGLAGEQFF. DNA for the CDR3: TGTGCCAGCAGCTTCCGACCGGGACTAGCGGGGGAGCAGTTCTTC. The gene calls are TRBV7-2 and TRBJ2-1; TRBD2 agrees at 13 bases. CDR1 and CDR2 (germline): SGHTA, FQGNSA. CDR3 length: 15 amino acids. Trimming removed 3 bases from V and 10 bases from J; junction bases left unmatched: 6.

This clonotype was counted at least ten times. The rearrangement joins TRBV7-6 to TRBJ2-3; D is unclear. The length of the CDR3 is 13 residues. The germline V gene has CDR1 SGHVS and CDR2 FNYEAQ. V lost 4 bases and J 6 bases, leaving 11 bases between the germline ends. CDR3 in amino acids: CASSSLDGDTQYF. The CDR3 DNA reads as TGTGCCAGCAGCTCGCTTGATGGGGATACGCAGTATTTT.

The chain combines TRBV12-2 with TRBJ1-2; the table calls TRBD1, which could not be checked here. TRBV12-2 is a recognized pseudogene. The CDR3 spans 13 residues. The CDR3 here is CASRPPVIYGYTF. The CDR3 DNA reads as TGTGCAAGTCGCCCCCCGGTGATCTATGGCTACACCTTC.

This clonotype has a handful of counts. V is TRBV29-1 and J is TRBJ2-7; TRBD1 matches at 8 bases. This CDR3 is built from 12 residues. Germline V gene sequence: CDR1 SQVTM, CDR2 ANQGSEA. Losses at the gene ends were 6 bases for V and 2 bases for J; bases not matched to a gene: 3. CDR3: CSVRQGPYEQYF. DNA for the CDR3: TGCAGCGTCCGACAGGGGCCCTACGAGCAGTACTTC.

V gene TRBV28 combines with J gene TRBJ2-7; D might be TRBD2 (5 bases). The germline V gene has CDR1 MDHEN and CDR2 SYDVKM. V was cut by 6 bases and J by 0 bases, with 12 bases left in between. This CDR3 has 14 residues. The CDR3 region has the DNA TGTGCCAGCAGCCCCCCAAGCGGCTCCTACGAGCAGTACTTC. This codes for CASSPPSGSYEQYF. The complete variable domain, with remaining parts taken from reference TRBV28 and TRBJ2-7, reads DVKVTQSSRYLVKRTGEKVFLECVQDMDHENMFWYRQDPGLGLRLIYFSYDVKMKEKGDIPEGYSVSREKKERFSLILESASTNQTSMYLCASSPPSGSYEQYFGPGTRLTVT.

Many counts were recorded for this clonotype. The chain employs TRBV6-2 or TRBV6-3 and TRBJ1-6; TRBD1 matches at 10 bases. Germline CDR1 reads MNHEY; CDR2 reads SVGEGT. V lost 5 bases to trimming and J lost 10 bases; unmatched junction nucleotides: 5. The CDR3 runs 14 residues. The CDR3 here is CASSRDRGPSPLHF. The CDR3 DNA reads as TGTGCCAGCAGTCGGGACAGGGGTCCATCACCCCTCCACTTT.

The chain couples TRBV6-5 to TRBJ2-3, with 8 bases fitting TRBD1. Germline trimming cut 3 bases from V and 6 bases from J; bases unmatched to any gene: 11. The CDR3 consists of 16 residues. Per the germline V gene, CDR1 is MNHEY and CDR2 is SVGAGI. This chain's CDR3 is CASSYYADRDVDTQYF. Written as DNA, the CDR3 is TGTGCCAGCAGTTATTATGCGGACAGGGACGTCGATACGCAGTATTTT.

V and J are TRBV12-3 or TRBV12-4 and TRBJ2-1; D is ambiguous. Between the trimmed V and J ends, which lost 3 bases and 3 bases, there was a span of 6 bases. The CDR3 loop spans 13 amino acids. The CDR3: CASSFEIYNEQFF. In DNA, the CDR3 is TGTGCCAGCAGTTTCGAAATCTACAATGAGCAGTTCTTC.

This clonotype was counted many times. This sequence joins TRBV14 and TRBJ2-5; TRBD1 might be the D (5 bases). Germline V lookup: CDR1 SGHDN, CDR2 FVKESK. The CDR3 extends over 15 amino acids. The V end lost 1 base, the J end lost 1 base, and 10 bases lay between the germline ends. The DNA for the CDR3 is TGTGCCAGCAGCCAAGTTCAGGGCCCCCAAGAGACCCAGTACTTC. Residues: CASSQVQGPQETQYF.

This clonotype has a count of ten or more. The genes are TRBV5-1 and TRBJ1-5; D uncertain. CDR1 is SGHRS, CDR2 YFSETQ, per germline. The CDR3 runs to 13 residues. Trimming shortened V by 0 bases and J by 5 bases, and 6 bases separated the two germline ends. The CDR3 DNA sequence: TGCGCCAGCAGCTTGGGCACGGATCAGCCCCAGCATTTT. Translating it yields CASSLGTDQPQHF.

This clonotype was picked up many times. This chain links TRBV28 with TRBJ1-2; D is uncertain. V shed 3 bases and J shed 2 bases, with 10 bases lying between them. Germline V gene sequence: CDR1 MDHEN, CDR2 SYDVKM. The CDR3 contains 14 residues. The CDR3 is CASSFSGPNYGYTF. The CDR3, as DNA: TGTGCCAGCAGTTTTAGTGGACCCAACTATGGCTACACCTTC.

This clonotype was observed at least ten times. The chain has TRBV27 and TRBJ2-2; 9 bases map to TRBD2. Germline assignment: CDR1 MNHEY and CDR2 SMNVEV (reference sequence). J lost 6 bases, V lost 1 base, and 9 bases had no gene match. The CDR3 is made up of 17 amino acids. The CDR3 nucleotides read TGTGCCAGCAGTTTATGGTCGGCGGGAGGGCCCGCCGGGGAGCTGTTTTTT. Protein: CASSLWSAGGPAGELFF.

V usage is TRBV11-3 and J usage is TRBJ2-7, with D unresolved. CDR3 size: 18 residues. Germline assignment: CDR1 SGHNT and CDR2 YENEEA. V lost 1 base and J 3 bases, leaving 22 bases between the germline ends. As DNA, the CDR3 is TGTGCCAGCAGCTTAGCCCAAGGCGGTACAAACCTTTTCTACGAGCAGTACTTC. This codes for CASSLAQGGTNLFYEQYF.

The V and J genes are TRBV6-6 and TRBJ1-4; tentatively, D is TRBD1 (6 bases). The V gene's germline CDR1 is MNHNY and CDR2 SVGAGI (reference sequence). This CDR3 comprises 17 residues. V lost 0 bases to trimming and J lost 3 bases, with 14 bases between them. The DNA of the CDR3 is TGTGCCAGCAGTTACTCACCGGGGGCCGGAGCTAATGAAAAACTGTTTTTT. Its translation: CASSYSPGAGANEKLFF.

This clonotype was found a few times. The gene calls are TRBV7-2 and TRBJ2-1; 12 nucleotides align to TRBD2. V trimming: 3 bases; J trimming: 10 bases; junction bases outside the gene matches: 4. The germline V gene encodes CDR1 SGHTA and CDR2 FQGNSA. The length of the CDR3 is 14 residues. The CDR3 DNA sequence: TGTGCCAGCAGCTTCCGCCTAGCGGGAGGGGAGCAGTTCTTC. Protein: CASSFRLAGGEQFF.

On this clonotype: Mismatch with germline at one junction end may stem from a read error. This sequence joins TRBV18 and TRBJ1-6; 8 nucleotides agree with TRBD1. CDR3 length equals 14 residues. Germline V gene lookup returns CDR1 KGHSH and CDR2 LQKENI. As DNA, the CDR3 is TGTGCCTGCTCACAGTCGGACAGGGTTTCACCCCTCCACTTT. Its translation: CACSQSDRVSPLHF.

This chain uses TRBV29-1 with TRBJ1-1, with D tentatively TRBD1 (6 bases). The germline gives CDR1 SQVTM, CDR2 ANQGSEA. CDR3 length: 15 residues. The V gene lost 0 bases and the J gene lost 7 bases, with 18 bases spanning the gap. The CDR3 coding sequence is TGCAGCGTTGAAGATTGGGGATTTGGGGGCCTTGAAGCTTTCTTT. This translates into CSVEDWGFGGLEAFF.

The J gene is TRBJ2-6, the V gene TRBV30; no definite D call. V was trimmed by 5 bases and J by 1 base, leaving 3 bases between them. This CDR3 has 12 residues. Germline CDR1 is GTSNPN and CDR2 is SVGIG (reference sequence). For the CDR3, the DNA is TGTGCCTGGGGATCTGGGGCCAACGTCCTGACTTTC. Translating gives CAWGSGANVLTF.